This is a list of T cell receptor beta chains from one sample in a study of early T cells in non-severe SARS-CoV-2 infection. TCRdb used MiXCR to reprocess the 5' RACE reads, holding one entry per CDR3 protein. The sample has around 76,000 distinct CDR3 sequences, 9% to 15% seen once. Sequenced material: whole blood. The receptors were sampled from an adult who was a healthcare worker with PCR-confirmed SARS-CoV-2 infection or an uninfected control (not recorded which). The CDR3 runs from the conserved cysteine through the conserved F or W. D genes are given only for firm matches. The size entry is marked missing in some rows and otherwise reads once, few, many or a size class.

cdr3_nt: TGTGCCAGCAGCTTGGGGGGAGAGAGCACAGATACGCAGTATTTT
cdr3_aa: CASSLGGESTDTQYF
clone_size: many
j_call: TRBJ2-3
v_call: TRBV7-6
d_call: -
cdr3_length: 15

cdr3_nt: TGTGCCAGCAGCCAAGAACTAGCTGCCCAGCGGGAAAAAAACATTCAGTACTTC
cdr3_aa: CASSQELAAQREKNIQYF
clone_size: many
j_call: TRBJ2-4
v_call: TRBV3-1
d_call: TRBD2
cdr3_length: 18

cdr3_nt: TGCAGTGCCACCCTAGCGGGGCCTTCCTACGAGCAGTACTTC
cdr3_aa: CSATLAGPSYEQYF
clone_size: many
j_call: TRBJ2-7
v_call: TRBV20-1
d_call: TRBD2
cdr3_length: 14

cdr3_nt: TGTGCCAGCAGCCCGCGGACAGCCCCGAACACTGAAGCTTTCTTT
cdr3_aa: CASSPRTAPNTEAFF
clone_size: many
j_call: TRBJ1-1
v_call: TRBV11-2
d_call: -
cdr3_length: 15

cdr3_nt: TGCAGTGCTGCCCGGGGGGCGCGGAACTATAATTCACCCCTCCACTTT
cdr3_aa: CSAARGARNYNSPLHF
clone_size: few
j_call: TRBJ1-6
v_call: TRBV20-1
d_call: -
cdr3_length: 16

cdr3_nt: TGTGCCAGCAGAACCCCTGGCGCGGGAGGGAACACCGGGGAGCTGTTTTTT
cdr3_aa: CASRTPGAGGNTGELFF
clone_size: many
j_call: TRBJ2-2
v_call: TRBV27
d_call: TRBD2
cdr3_length: 17

cdr3_nt: TGCAGCGTTCCCGCCTCCTACGAGCAGTACTTC
cdr3_aa: CSVPASYEQYF
clone_size: -
j_call: TRBJ2-7
v_call: TRBV29-1
d_call: -
cdr3_length: 11

cdr3_nt: TGTGCCAGCTCACCACTAGCGGGGAAGGGTGAGCAGTTCTTC
cdr3_aa: CASSPLAGKGEQFF
clone_size: many
j_call: TRBJ2-1
v_call: TRBV18
d_call: TRBD2
cdr3_length: 14

cdr3_nt: TGCAGTGCCGGTGGACAGGGAAGTGAAAAACTGTTTTTT
cdr3_aa: CSAGGQGSEKLFF
clone_size: few
j_call: TRBJ1-4
v_call: TRBV20-1
d_call: TRBD1
cdr3_length: 13

cdr3_nt: TGTGCCAGCAGTCCGACTAGCGGTTCCTACAATGAGCAGTTCTTC
cdr3_aa: CASSPTSGSYNEQFF
clone_size: many
j_call: TRBJ2-1
v_call: TRBV16
d_call: TRBD2
cdr3_length: 15